One TCR beta chain is described in this entry. Some clones are missing from TCRdb's copy, which holds only in-frame ones; the method was immunoSEQ multiplex PCR. The profile shows about 160,000 clones, 80% to 85% of them singletons. This record comes from a study of blood T cell repertoires in COVID-19. The CDR3 runs 16 residues. Trimming took 2 bases from V and 4 from J, leaving 15 bases between them. Germline loops: CDR1 MNHEY, CDR2 SVGAGI. The chain combines TRBV6-5 with TRBJ1-3; tentative D call: TRBD1 (5 bases). The source is an elderly woman with active or convalescent COVID-19. Sequenced: peripheral blood. CDR3 region: CASSYGGGKAGNTIYF. CDR3 nucleotides: TGTGCCAGCAGTTACGGGGGGGGAAAGGCCGGAAACACCATATATTTT.